These 20 T cell receptor beta chains were all obtained from the same sample, sequenced in a study of T-cell memory formation after mild COVID-19. TCRdb redid the calling of the 5' RACE reads with MiXCR, one entry per CDR3 protein. The sample consists of more than 250,000 distinct CDR3 sequences, over 15% of them appearing once. Sequencing was carried out using PBMCs or a T cell subset sorted from them (not recorded which). These receptors originate from a man between 18 and 29 years old who had mild COVID-19 (a few samples of this study predate the infection). Cell type and time point are not known.

This clonotype has more than one count but fewer than ten. This chain connects TRBV18 to TRBJ1-2, with D uncertain. V lost 1 base to trimming and J lost 8 bases, with 11 bases between them. The germline gives CDR1 KGHSH, CDR2 LQKENI. The CDR3 loop spans 13 amino acids. CDR3 sequence (DNA): TGTGCCAGCTCACCACAAGCCTCCCGCGGCTACACCTTC. Its translation: CASSPQASRGYTF.

This clonotype appeared a few times. The V gene is TRBV6-5, the J gene TRBJ1-2, with D perhaps matching TRBD1 (6 bases). V was cut by 4 bases and J by 0 bases, with 12 bases left in between. The CDR3 length is 15 residues. Germline V gene sequence: CDR1 MNHEY, CDR2 SVGAGI. DNA of the CDR3: TGTGCCAGCAGTTCTGGGACATATCCTAACTATGGCTACACCTTC. It codes for CASSSGTYPNYGYTF.

This clonotype was found a few times. The V gene is TRBV4-3, the J gene TRBJ2-7, with D hard to call. Trimming stripped 4 bases from V and 1 base from J, with 17 bases between. Germline loops: CDR1 LGHNA, CDR2 YSLEER. CDR3 length: 16 residues. This chain's CDR3 is CASSRTEGRRSYEQYF. The CDR3 nucleotides read TGCGCCAGCAGCCGCACGGAAGGACGTCGTTCCTACGAGCAGTACTTC.

This chain connects TRBV7-3 to TRBJ1-6; the match to TRBD1 covers 7 bases. Per germline, CDR1 SGHTA and CDR2 FQGTGA. J gave up 7 bases and V 3 bases, and 3 bases lay outside the gene matches. The CDR3 runs to 14 residues. CDR3: CASSLGQQNSPLHF. CDR3 DNA sequence: TGTGCCAGCAGCTTGGGACAGCAAAATTCACCCCTCCACTTT. Full variable domain (rest looked up from reference TRBV7-3 and TRBJ1-6): GAGVSQTPSNKVTEKGKYVELRCDPISGHTALYWYRQSLGQGPEFLIYFQGTGAADDSGLPNDRFFAVRPEGSVSTLKIQRTERGDSAVYLCASSLGQQNSPLHFGNGTRLTVT.

The chain is built from TRBV6-1 and TRBJ1-1, with 7 bases aligning to TRBD1. J was trimmed by 1 base and V by 0 bases; bases with no gene match: 11. CDR1 and CDR2 from the germline V gene are MNHNS and SASEGT. The CDR3 extends over 18 amino acids. CDR3 sequence: CASSEALLGAGGNTEAFF. As DNA, the CDR3 is TGTGCCAGCAGTGAAGCGCTTCTTGGGGCAGGGGGGAACACTGAAGCTTTCTTT.

This clonotype was seen a handful of times. The chain couples TRBV5-8 to TRBJ1-2; D unclear. CDR1 is SGHTS, CDR2 YDEGEE, per germline. V lost 0 bases and J lost 8, with 14 bases in between. This CDR3 has 14 residues. CDR3: CASSLVPPRQGYTF. For the CDR3, the DNA is TGTGCCAGCAGCTTGGTCCCGCCCCGTCAAGGCTACACCTTC.

The chain is built from TRBV12-3 or TRBV12-4 and TRBJ2-5, with a weak D call TRBD1 (5 bases). Trimming cost V 7 bases and J 8 bases, with 20 bases left between them. The CDR3 sequence is 14 residues long. The chain's CDR3 is CASTQPGHPGTQYF. CDR3 bases: TGTGCCAGCACCCAACCCGGACACCCGGGTACCCAGTACTTC.

The rearrangement joins TRBV10-3 to TRBJ2-2, with a possible D match to TRBD2 (5 bases). Germline V gene sequence: CDR1 ENHRY, CDR2 SYGVKD. The CDR3 totals 16 residues. Trimming cost V 2 bases and J 0 bases, with 10 bases left between them. The DNA of the CDR3 is TGTGCCATCAGTGAGACCCTAGCTTCGAACACCGGGGAGCTGTTTTTT. Its protein is CAISETLASNTGELFF.

The chain employs TRBV24-1 and TRBJ2-5; the match to TRBD2 covers 14 bases. V shed 3 bases and J 1 base; nucleotides not matched to a gene: 3. The germline CDR1 and CDR2 sequences are KGHDR and SFDVKD. This CDR3 comprises 17 residues. CDR3 loop: CATSDPGLAGAQETQYF. CDR3 nucleotides: TGTGCCACCAGTGATCCGGGACTAGCGGGGGCCCAAGAGACCCAGTACTTC.

V gene TRBV19 combines with J gene TRBJ2-7, with TRBD1 identical over 8 bases. From germline, CDR1 is LNHDA and CDR2 SQIVND (reference sequence). V was pared by 3 bases and J by 3 bases, with 4 bases of the junction left unmatched. The CDR3 length is 14 residues. Here the CDR3 reads CASSIGQGDYEQYF. The DNA for the CDR3 is TGTGCCAGTAGTATCGGACAGGGAGACTACGAGCAGTACTTC.

This chain joins TRBV10-1 and TRBJ1-2; D ambiguous. CDR3 length equals 14 residues. The V and J ends lost 4 bases and 5 bases respectively, with 14 bases between them. Germline V gene lookup returns CDR1 WNHNN and CDR2 SYGVQD (reference sequence). In DNA, the CDR3 is TGCGCCAGCAGTGCGGGAACGGACCTTTATGGCTACACCTTC. The encoded protein is CASSAGTDLYGYTF.

There are a few counts of this clonotype. The rearrangement uses TRBV7-9 and TRBJ2-3; D possibly corresponds to TRBD2 (5 bases). V shed 3 bases and J shed 5 bases, with 15 bases lying between them. The CDR3 covers 15 residues. Per germline, CDR1 SEHNR and CDR2 FQNEAQ (reference sequence). In DNA form, the CDR3 reads TGTGCCAGCAGCTTCCGCTCGGGGTGGGGAGATACGCAGTATTTT. Amino acids: CASSFRSGWGDTQYF.

The chain links TRBV7-8 to TRBJ2-1; 8 bases agree with TRBD2. The V gene end was trimmed by 2 bases and the J gene end by 4 bases; junction bases not matched to a gene: 16. This CDR3 spans 19 amino acids. Germline V lookup: CDR1 SGHVS, CDR2 FQNEAQ. The CDR3 here is CASSLRAAGELLTYNEQFF. CDR3 nucleotides: TGTGCCAGCAGCTTAAGGGCAGCGGGGGAGCTCCTAACTTACAATGAGCAGTTCTTC. The full variable domain, rest sourced from reference TRBV7-8 and TRBJ2-1, is GAGVSQSPRYKVAKRGQDVALRCDPISGHVSLFWYQQALGQGPEFLTYFQNEAQLDKSGLPSDRFFAERPEGSVSTLKIQRTQQEDSAVYLCASSLRAAGELLTYNEQFFGPGTRLTVL.

The chain couples TRBV15 to TRBJ1-2; D unresolved. The V gene lost 1 base and the J gene lost 4 bases, with 10 bases spanning the gap. CDR1 and CDR2 (germline): LNHNV, YYDKDF (reference sequence). The CDR3 length is 14 residues. The chain's CDR3 is CATSRAKGGYGYTF. Here the CDR3 DNA reads TGTGCCACCAGCAGAGCGAAGGGTGGCTATGGCTACACCTTC. Supplemented by reference TRBV15 and TRBJ1-2, the full variable domain reads DAMVIQNPRYQVTQFGKPVTLSCSQTLNHNVMYWYQQKSSQAPKLLFHYYDKDFNNEADTPDNFQSRRPNTSFCFLDIRSPGLGDTAMYLCATSRAKGGYGYTFGSGTRLTVV.

V and J are TRBV6-5 and TRBJ2-1, with 9 nucleotides matching TRBD1. The CDR3 is 15 residues long. J gave up 7 bases and V 5 bases, and 9 bases lay outside the gene matches. CDR1 and CDR2 from the germline V gene are MNHEY and SVGAGI. Here the CDR3 reads CASSPSGQGRNEQFF. The CDR3 region has the DNA TGTGCCAGCAGTCCGAGTGGACAGGGGAGGAATGAGCAGTTCTTC.

This chain joins TRBV7-8 and TRBJ2-2; 11 nucleotides line up with TRBD1. The germline V gene encodes CDR1 SGHVS and CDR2 FQNEAQ. There are 15 residues in the CDR3. The ends lost 5 bases at V and 6 bases at J; junction bases unmatched: 5. The CDR3 region is CASSGQGASPGELFF. The CDR3 DNA is TGTGCCAGCAGCGGACAGGGGGCTTCACCCGGGGAGCTGTTTTTT.

The genes are TRBV3-2 and TRBJ2-7; TRBD2, the table's D call, lacks a check against the DNA. TRBV3-2 is a pseudogene segment. CDR3 length: 14 residues. CDR3 in DNA: TGTGCCAGCAGCCAAGATCGGCGGGTCGGCGAGCAGTACGTC. Amino acids: CASSQDRRVGEQYV.

For the CDR3, the DNA is TGCGCCAGCAGCCAAGGACAGCTAGACTACTACGAGCAGTACTTC. Translation gives CASSQGQLDYYEQYF. The genes are TRBV4-1 and TRBJ2-7; D tentatively reads TRBD1 or TRBD2 (5 bases each). Trimming took 1 base from V and 3 from J, leaving 13 bases between them. The germline V gene encodes CDR1 MGHRA and CDR2 YSYEKL. The CDR3 has 15 amino acids.

This chain connects TRBV5-1 to TRBJ2-2, with a weak D call TRBD2 (5 bases). CDR3 length: 17 residues. V was trimmed by 0 bases and J by 2 bases, leaving 14 bases between them. CDR1 and CDR2 (germline): SGHRS, YFSETQ. Written as DNA, the CDR3 is TGCGCCAGCAGCTTGGGGAGGTCATACCTCAACACCGGGGAGCTGTTTTTT. Residues: CASSLGRSYLNTGELFF.

V and J are TRBV6-2 or TRBV6-3 and TRBJ1-5; possibly TRBD1 for D (5 bases). Trimming left V 2 bases short and J 9 bases short, with 8 bases between. Germline-derived CDR1 and CDR2 are MNHEY and SVGEGT. CDR3 size: 12 residues. CDR3 amino acids: CASSYRGGPQHF. CDR3 DNA: TGTGCCAGCAGTTACCGGGGGGGGCCCCAGCATTTT.